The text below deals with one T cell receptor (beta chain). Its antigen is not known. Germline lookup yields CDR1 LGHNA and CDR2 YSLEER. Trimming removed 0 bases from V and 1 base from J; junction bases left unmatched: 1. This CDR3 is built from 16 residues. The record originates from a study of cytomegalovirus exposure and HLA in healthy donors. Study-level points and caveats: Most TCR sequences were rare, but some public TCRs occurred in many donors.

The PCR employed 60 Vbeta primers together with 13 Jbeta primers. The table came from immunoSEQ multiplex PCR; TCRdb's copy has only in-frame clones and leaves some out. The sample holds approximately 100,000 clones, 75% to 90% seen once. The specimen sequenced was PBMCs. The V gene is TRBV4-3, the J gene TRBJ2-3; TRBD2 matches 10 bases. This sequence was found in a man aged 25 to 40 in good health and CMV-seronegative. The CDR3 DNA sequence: TGCGCCAGCAGCCAAGACGGGACTAGCGGCACAGATACGCAGTATTTT. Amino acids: CASSQDGTSGTDTQYF.